One sample yielded the 24 T cell receptor beta chains listed below, sequenced in a study of CD8 T cells in Susac syndrome. Reverse transcription used about 0.45 to 1 ug RNA and random hexamers. TCRdb passed the immunoSEQ multiplex PCR reads through MiXCR, listing each CDR3 protein once. The data contain approximately 25,000 distinct CDR3 sequences, just over 90% of them singletons. The sample consisted of CD8+ T cells from PBMCs. These receptors were obtained from a human donor with Susac syndrome.

The chain joins TRBV7-9 to TRBJ1-1, with 10 bases identical to TRBD1. Unmatched junction bases numbered 14, after V lost 4 bases and J lost 0 bases. Germline CDR1 SEHNR, CDR2 FQNEAQ (reference sequence). CDR3 length: 19 residues. In DNA, the CDR3 is TGTGCCAGCAGCTCGACCGGGACAGGGGACCCAGCGATGAACACTGAAGCTTTCTTT. Amino acid sequence: CASSSTGTGDPAMNTEAFF.

The CDR3 here is CASSQSRDRHKNIQYF. The CDR3 DNA reads as TGCGCCAGCAGCCAATCTCGAGACAGGCACAAAAACATTCAGTACTTC. The gene calls are TRBV4-1 and TRBJ2-4, with D possibly TRBD1 on 6 matching bases. This CDR3 has 16 residues. Between the trimmed V and J ends, which lost 2 bases and 3 bases, there was a span of 14 bases. Germline V gene lookup returns CDR1 MGHRA and CDR2 YSYEKL.

The chain recombines TRBV6-2 or TRBV6-3 with TRBJ2-7; 9 bases are a match to TRBD1. Germline CDR1 MNHEY, CDR2 SVGEGT. This CDR3 contains 16 residues. V gave up 10 bases and J gave up 0 bases; unmatched junction bases: 13. The DNA for the CDR3 is TGTGCCACCACAGGGGGCGTCAACCACAACTCCTACGAGCAGTACTTC. It translates to CATTGGVNHNSYEQYF.

The rearrangement uses TRBV5-6 and TRBJ2-5; the match to TRBD1 covers 9 bases. The germline CDR1 and CDR2 sequences are SGHDT and YYEEEE. The CDR3 extends over 14 amino acids. V shed 9 bases, J shed 5 bases, and the junction held 11 bases outside the gene matches. The CDR3 bases are TGTGCCACCTCAGGACAGGGGATCATTGAGACCCAGTACTTC. It codes for CATSGQGIIETQYF.

This clonotype has more than one count but fewer than ten. This sequence joins TRBV20-1 and TRBJ2-7, with 10 bases that match TRBD1. CDR1 DFQATT and CDR2 SNEGSKA come from the germline V gene (reference sequence). V lost 5 bases to trimming and J lost 4 bases; unmatched junction nucleotides: 11. The CDR3 has 15 residues. The CDR3, as DNA: TGCAGTGCTTCCCCCCCGACAGGGGGCGAGTACGAGCAGTACTTC. It codes for CSASPPTGGEYEQYF.

J is TRBJ2-1 and V is TRBV20-1; D unresolved. V was pared by 0 bases and J by 9 bases, with 12 bases between. The CDR3 extends over 13 amino acids. Germline V gene data show CDR1 as DFQATT and CDR2 as SNEGSKA (reference sequence). The CDR3 region has the DNA TGCAGTGCTAGAGATTGGGATTTGAGTGAGCAGTTCTTC. Translation gives CSARDWDLSEQFF.

The chain recombines TRBV5-1 with TRBJ2-7, with D hard to call. The germline V gene encodes CDR1 SGHRS and CDR2 YFSETQ. V lost 0 bases, J lost 5 bases, and 6 bases lay in between. The CDR3 has 12 amino acids. The CDR3 bases are TGCGCCAGCAGCTTGGAACGGAACGAGCAGTACTTC. Its protein product is CASSLERNEQYF.

Worth noting for this clonotype: A junction end diverges from the germline sequence, so it may reflect a read error. V usage is TRBV13 and J usage is TRBJ2-7; D possibly corresponds to TRBD2 (5 bases). Per germline, CDR1 PRHDT and CDR2 FYEKMQ (reference sequence). The CDR3 loop spans 14 amino acids. The CDR3 reads CASSLGLVGYEQYF. For the CDR3, the DNA is TGTGCCAGCAGTTTAGGACTTGTCGGGTACGAGCAGTACTTC.

The chain employs TRBV28 and TRBJ2-4; D not certain. V lost 4 bases to trimming and J lost 1 base, with 14 bases between them. The CDR3 covers 16 residues. Germline-derived CDR1 and CDR2 are MDHEN and SYDVKM. This chain's CDR3 is CASSSSSEVAKNIQYF. In DNA, the CDR3 is TGTGCCAGCAGTTCATCTTCTGAGGTGGCCAAAAACATTCAGTACTTC.

The chain has TRBV7-6 and TRBJ2-3, with D unclear. Germline-derived CDR1 and CDR2 are SGHVS and FNYEAQ. V gave up 3 bases and J gave up 2 bases, with 12 bases separating them. The CDR3 has 15 residues. The CDR3 DNA reads TGTGCCAGCAGCTTGCGTCCGGGTTACACAGATACGCAGTATTTT. Translation: CASSLRPGYTDTQYF. The full variable domain, completed using reference TRBV7-6 and TRBJ2-3, is GAGVSQSPRYKVTKRGQDVALRCDPISGHVSLYWYRQALGQGPEFLTYFNYEAQQDKSGLPNDRFSAERPEGSISTLTIQRTEQRDSAMYRCASSLRPGYTDTQYFGPGTRLTVL.

The V and J genes are TRBV4-3 and TRBJ2-1; 7 nucleotides match TRBD1. Germline V gives CDR1 LGHNA, CDR2 YSLEER. The CDR3 sequence is 14 residues long. Unmatched junction bases numbered 7, after V lost 5 bases and J lost 6 bases. In DNA, the CDR3 is TGCGCCAGCAGCAACGGGGACAGTTTCAATGAGCAGTTCTTC. It encodes CASSNGDSFNEQFF.

J is TRBJ2-1 and V is TRBV4-2, with TRBD1 matching 9 bases. Germline-derived CDR1 and CDR2 are LGHNA and YNFKEQ. Unmatched junction bases numbered 1, after V lost 5 bases and J lost 5 bases. This CDR3 has 13 amino acids. Written as DNA, the CDR3 is TGTGCCAGCAGCAGGACAGGGGACAATGAGCAGTTCTTC. Its translation: CASSRTGDNEQFF.

The rearrangement joins TRBV19 to TRBJ2-1; perhaps TRBD1 as D (5 bases). CDR1 is LNHDA, CDR2 SQIVND, per germline (reference sequence). V lost 3 bases, J lost 13 bases, and 10 bases lay in between. The CDR3 extends over 11 amino acids. As DNA, the CDR3 is TGTGCCAGTAGTATGTGGGGCCTACAGTTCTTC. This codes for CASSMWGLQFF.

The chain recombines TRBV20-1 with TRBJ2-7; TRBD2 matches at 11 bases. Germline values: CDR1 DFQATT, CDR2 SNEGSKA (reference sequence). The CDR3 runs to 13 residues. Trimming removed 3 bases from V and 3 bases from J; junction bases left unmatched: 1. Here the CDR3 DNA reads TGCAGTGCTAGGGGGACTAGCGGCTACGAGCAGTACTTC. This gives the protein CSARGTSGYEQYF.

The chain recombines TRBV7-9 with TRBJ1-4, with D unresolved. Germline lookup yields CDR1 SEHNR and CDR2 FQNEAQ (reference sequence). V was shortened by 7 bases and J by 10 bases, with 13 bases between the two germline ends. CDR3 length: 12 amino acids. DNA of the CDR3: TGTGCCAGCAATATACAGTCAGGAAAACTGTTTTTT. Translation: CASNIQSGKLFF.

This chain uses TRBV13 with TRBJ1-2; TRBD1 matches 12 bases. The CDR3 runs 16 residues. CDR1 and CDR2 (germline): PRHDT, FYEKMQ (reference sequence). V was clipped by 0 bases and J by 7 bases; unmatched bases: 6. The CDR3 here is CASSLGGQGALGGYTF. The CDR3, as DNA: TGTGCCAGCAGCTTAGGGGGACAGGGGGCCCTTGGTGGCTACACCTTC.

This chain links TRBV3-1 with TRBJ2-1; 14 bases line up with TRBD2. Trimming took 3 bases from V and 10 from J; bases not matched to a gene: 5. The CDR3 is made up of 15 amino acids. CDR1 is LGHDT, CDR2 YNNKEL, per germline (reference sequence). This chain's CDR3 is CASSQTSGGAGEQFF. CDR3 in DNA: TGTGCCAGCAGCCAGACTAGCGGGGGGGCGGGAGAGCAGTTCTTC.

J is TRBJ2-7 and V is TRBV30; perhaps TRBD1 as D (5 bases). CDR1 is GTSNPN, CDR2 SVGIG, per germline (reference sequence). The ends were cut back, 8 bases at V and 4 bases at J, with 18 bases in the middle. This CDR3 comprises 13 residues. The CDR3 nucleotides are TGTGCCCTCGACAGTCGGTACCCTTACGAGCAGTACTTC. It yields the protein CALDSRYPYEQYF.

The CDR3 sequence is CASSLGGGYEQYF. CDR3 coding DNA: TGCGCCAGCAGCTTAGGGGGAGGGTACGAGCAGTACTTC. The V call is TRBV4-3, the J call TRBJ2-7; D is possibly TRBD2 (7 bases). This CDR3 contains 13 residues. V lost 5 bases, J lost 4 bases, and 12 bases lay in between. From germline, CDR1 is LGHNA and CDR2 YSLEER.

The V gene is TRBV6-5, the J gene TRBJ1-5; maybe TRBD1 (6 bases). This CDR3 is built from 13 residues. Germline V lookup: CDR1 MNHEY, CDR2 SVGAGI. Trimming stripped 3 bases from V and 7 bases from J, with 10 bases between. CDR3 loop: CASSYEGDQPQHF. CDR3 nucleotides: TGTGCCAGCAGTTATGAGGGGGACCAGCCCCAGCATTTT.

The J gene is TRBJ1-5, the V gene TRBV9; 10 bases are shared with TRBD1. The CDR3 loop spans 16 amino acids. With V trimmed by 5 bases and J by 0 bases, 5 bases remained unmatched. Germline CDR1 SGDLS, CDR2 YYNGEE. CDR3 residues: CASRTGQGSSNQPQHF. CDR3 nucleotide sequence: TGTGCCAGCAGAACGGGACAGGGGAGTAGCAATCAGCCCCAGCATTTT.

This CDR3 reads CASSPDRGRGLGTGELFF. The CDR3 DNA follows: TGTGCCAGCAGCCCGGACAGGGGGCGGGGATTGGGAACCGGGGAGCTGTTTTTT. The chain links TRBV3-1 to TRBJ2-2; 11 bases agree with TRBD1. The CDR3 is 18 residues long. Germline V gives CDR1 LGHDT, CDR2 YNNKEL (reference sequence). V was clipped by 4 bases and J by 5 bases; unmatched bases: 12.

The J gene is TRBJ1-1, the V gene TRBV28; D might be TRBD1 (6 bases). Per germline, CDR1 MDHEN and CDR2 SYDVKM. The CDR3 is 15 residues long. The V and J ends lost 4 bases and 2 bases respectively, with 14 bases between them. The CDR3 spells CASSSGDNPNTEAFF. CDR3 bases: TGTGCCAGCAGTTCTGGGGACAACCCAAACACTGAAGCTTTCTTT.

This clonotype was seen only once. The J gene is TRBJ2-7, the V gene TRBV7-9; a weak D match, TRBD2 (6 bases). CDR1 and CDR2 from the germline V gene are SEHNR and FQNEAQ (reference sequence). The CDR3 has 12 amino acids. V lost 3 bases to trimming and J lost 6 bases, with 9 bases between them. CDR3 in amino acids: CASSFGGGEQYF. The CDR3 DNA is TGTGCCAGCAGCTTTGGGGGAGGCGAGCAGTACTTC.